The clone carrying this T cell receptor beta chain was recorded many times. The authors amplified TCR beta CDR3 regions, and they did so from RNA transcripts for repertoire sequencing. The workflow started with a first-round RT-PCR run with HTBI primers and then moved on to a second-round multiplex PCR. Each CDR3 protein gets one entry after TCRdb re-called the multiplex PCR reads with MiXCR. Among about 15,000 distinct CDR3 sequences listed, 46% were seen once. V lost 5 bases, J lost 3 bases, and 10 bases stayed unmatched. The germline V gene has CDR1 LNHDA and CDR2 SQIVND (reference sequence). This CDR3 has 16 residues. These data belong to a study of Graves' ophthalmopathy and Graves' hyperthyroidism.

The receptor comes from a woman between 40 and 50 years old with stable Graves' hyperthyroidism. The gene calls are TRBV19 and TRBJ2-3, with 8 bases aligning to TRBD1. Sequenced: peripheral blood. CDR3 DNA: TGTGCCAGTAGTGACGACAGGGGAGTAGGAACAGATACGCAGTATTTT. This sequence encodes CASSDDRGVGTDTQYF.